These 8 T cell receptor beta chains came from one sample sequenced in a study of shared clonotypes between healthy human individuals. Clones were read by immunoSEQ multiplex PCR, and TCRdb kept only the in-frame ones, dropping some. The sample shows millions of clones, over 85% of them seen only once. CD45RO-negative, CCR7-positively selected cells formed the naive CD8 fraction, excluding terminally differentiated effector memory CD45RA+ cells. Sample: naive CD8+ T cells sorted from blood. The receptors stem from a man between 18 and 29 years old in good health.

The chain has TRBV29-1 and TRBJ2-1; 9 positions match TRBD1. The CDR3 contains 14 residues. With 2 bases clipped from V and 9 bases from J, the junction kept 8 bases outside the gene matches. CDR1 and CDR2 (germline): SQVTM, ANQGSEA. The DNA for the CDR3 is TGCAGCGTTGAATTGGTGACAGGGGGGGTTGAGCAGTTCTTC. Translated, it gives CSVELVTGGVEQFF.

This chain uses TRBV4-1 with TRBJ2-1, with D maybe TRBD1 (6 bases). V shed 1 base and J shed 7 bases, with 14 bases lying between them. Germline V CDR1 and CDR2: MGHRA, YSYEKL. This CDR3 region has 15 residues. CDR3 coding DNA: TGCGCCAGCAGCCAAGTCGTCCCAGGGGAAAATGAGCAGTTCTTC. Protein product: CASSQVVPGENEQFF.

The chain uses TRBV21-1 and TRBJ1-3. TRBV21-1 is a pseudogene locus. The CDR3 has 15 amino acids. The CDR3 DNA follows: TGTGCCAGCAGCAAACCCGGGGTCTGGGGTAACACCATATATTTT. Its translation: CASSKPGVWGNTIYF.

Regarding this clone: The same CDR3 also results from other DNA sequences found in this sample. The V gene is TRBV11-2, the J gene TRBJ2-7, with no clear D. The germline V and J ends were trimmed by 0 bases and 1 base, with 4 bases remaining between them. Germline CDR1 is SGHAT and CDR2 is FQNNGV. This CDR3 spans 13 amino acids. CDR3 region: CASSLERSYEQYF. CDR3 in DNA: TGTGCCAGCAGCTTAGAAAGATCCTACGAGCAGTACTTC.

About this clone: A much larger clone differs from this one at a single base, so this may be a read error. The V call is TRBV21-1, the J call TRBJ2-3; TRBD2, as called in the table, went unchecked against the DNA. TRBV21-1 is a pseudogene locus. The CDR3 runs to 11 residues. In DNA form, the CDR3 reads TGTGCCAGCACCTTCACAGATACGCAGTATTTT. As protein: CASTFTDTQYF.

This clone was counted a single time. V and J are TRBV4-3 and TRBJ2-7, with TRBD1 identical over 8 bases. V gave up 1 base and J gave up 4 bases; unmatched junction bases: 6. Germline values: CDR1 LGHNA, CDR2 YSLEER. This CDR3 is built from 15 residues. This CDR3 is CASSQGAGGVYEQYF. The CDR3 nucleotides are TGCGCCAGCAGCCAAGGGGCAGGGGGCGTTTACGAGCAGTACTTC.

V and J are TRBV27 and TRBJ2-7; 7 positions match TRBD1. Germline assignment: CDR1 MNHEY and CDR2 SMNVEV (reference sequence). The CDR3 has 16 amino acids. V was pared by 5 bases and J by 2 bases, with 12 bases of the junction left unmatched. CDR3 protein: CASSPSLGQETYEQYF. The CDR3 DNA reads TGTGCCAGCAGTCCCTCACTTGGACAGGAAACCTACGAGCAGTACTTC.

The chain couples TRBV2 to TRBJ1-4; D gene ambiguous. This CDR3 spans 13 amino acids. Deletions cut 7 bases from V and 0 bases from J, with 6 bases between. Germline V CDR1 and CDR2: SNHLY, FYNNEI. The CDR3 protein is CASNPPTNEKLFF. The CDR3 nucleotides are TGTGCCAGCAACCCACCAACTAATGAAAAACTGTTTTTT. Filled out from reference TRBV2 and TRBJ1-4, the complete variable domain reads EPEVTQTPSHQVTQMGQEVILRCVPISNHLYFYWYRQILGQKVEFLVSFYNNEISEKSEIFDDQFSVERPDGSNFTLKIRSTKLEDSAMYFCASNPPTNEKLFFGSGTQLSVL.